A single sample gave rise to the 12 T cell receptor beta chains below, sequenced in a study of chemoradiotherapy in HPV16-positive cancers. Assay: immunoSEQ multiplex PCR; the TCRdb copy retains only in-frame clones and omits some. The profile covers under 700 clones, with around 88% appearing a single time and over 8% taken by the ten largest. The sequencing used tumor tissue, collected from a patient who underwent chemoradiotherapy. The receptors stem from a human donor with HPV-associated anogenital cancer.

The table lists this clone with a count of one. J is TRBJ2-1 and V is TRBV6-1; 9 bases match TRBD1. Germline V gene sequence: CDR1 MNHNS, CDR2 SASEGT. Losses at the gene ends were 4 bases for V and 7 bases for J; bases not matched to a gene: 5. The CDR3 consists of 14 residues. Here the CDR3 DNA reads TGTGCCAGCAGTGTATGGGGGACAGGGAATGAGCAGTTCTTC. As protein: CASSVWGTGNEQFF.

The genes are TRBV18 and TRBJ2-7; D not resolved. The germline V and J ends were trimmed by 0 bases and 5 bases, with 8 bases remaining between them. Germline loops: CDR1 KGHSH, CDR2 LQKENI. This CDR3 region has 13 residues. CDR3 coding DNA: TGTGCCAGCTCACCACCCTTGGGGAACGAGCAGTACTTC. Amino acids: CASSPPLGNEQYF.

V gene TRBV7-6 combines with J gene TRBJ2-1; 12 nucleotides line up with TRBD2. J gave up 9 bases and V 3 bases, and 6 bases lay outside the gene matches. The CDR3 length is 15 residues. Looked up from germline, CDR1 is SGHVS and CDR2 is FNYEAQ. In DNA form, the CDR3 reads TGTGCCAGCAGCTTGCTAGCGGGGGGGAGAGGTGAGCAGTTCTTC. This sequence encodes CASSLLAGGRGEQFF.

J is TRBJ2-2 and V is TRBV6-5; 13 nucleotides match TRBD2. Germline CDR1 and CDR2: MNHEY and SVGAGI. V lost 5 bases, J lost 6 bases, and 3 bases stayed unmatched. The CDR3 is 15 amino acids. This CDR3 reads CASSTSGGAPGELFF. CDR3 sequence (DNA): TGTGCCAGCAGTACTAGCGGGGGGGCTCCCGGGGAGCTGTTTTTT.

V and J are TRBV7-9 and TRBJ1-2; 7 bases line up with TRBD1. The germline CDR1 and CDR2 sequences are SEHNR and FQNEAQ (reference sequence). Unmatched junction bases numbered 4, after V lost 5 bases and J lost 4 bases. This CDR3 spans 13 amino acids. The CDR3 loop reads CASSPRGAYGYTF. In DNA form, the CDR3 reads TGTGCCAGCAGCCCCAGGGGGGCCTATGGCTACACCTTC.

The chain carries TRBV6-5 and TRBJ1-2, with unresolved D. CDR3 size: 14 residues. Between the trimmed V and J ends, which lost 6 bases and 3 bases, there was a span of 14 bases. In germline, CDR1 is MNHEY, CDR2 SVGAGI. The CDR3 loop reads CASSLQPSDYGYTF. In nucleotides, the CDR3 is TGTGCCAGCAGCTTACAGCCCTCCGACTATGGCTACACCTTC.

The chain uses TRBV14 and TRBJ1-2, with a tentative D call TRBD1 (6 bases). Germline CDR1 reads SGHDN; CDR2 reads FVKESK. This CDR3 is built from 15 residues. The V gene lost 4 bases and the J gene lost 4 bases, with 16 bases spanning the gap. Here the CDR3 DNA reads TGTGCCAGCAGCCCCCCAACAGGGCTAAGCTATGGCTACACCTTC. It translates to CASSPPTGLSYGYTF.

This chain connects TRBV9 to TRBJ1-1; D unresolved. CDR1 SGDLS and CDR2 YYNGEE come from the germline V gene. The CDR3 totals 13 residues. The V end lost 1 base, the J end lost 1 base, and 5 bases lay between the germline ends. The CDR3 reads CASSVQTNTEAFF. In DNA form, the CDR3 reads TGTGCCAGCAGCGTACAGACGAACACTGAAGCTTTCTTT.

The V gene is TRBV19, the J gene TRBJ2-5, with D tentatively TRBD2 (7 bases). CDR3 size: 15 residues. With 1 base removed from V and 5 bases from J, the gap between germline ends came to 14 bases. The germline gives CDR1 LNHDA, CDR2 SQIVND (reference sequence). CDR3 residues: CASSIGTGGTETQYF. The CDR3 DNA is TGTGCCAGTAGTATAGGGACGGGGGGCACGGAGACCCAGTACTTC. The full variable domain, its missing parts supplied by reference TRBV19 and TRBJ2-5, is DGGITQSPKYLFRKEGQNVTLSCEQNLNHDAMYWYRQDPGQGLRLIYYSQIVNDFQKGDIAEGYSVSREKKESFPLTVTSAQKNPTAFYLCASSIGTGGTETQYFGPGTRLLVL.

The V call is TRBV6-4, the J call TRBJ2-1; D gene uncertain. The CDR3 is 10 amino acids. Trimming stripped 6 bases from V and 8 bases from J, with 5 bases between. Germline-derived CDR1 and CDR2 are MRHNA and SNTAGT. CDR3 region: CASRWDEQFF. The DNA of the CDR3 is TGTGCCAGCAGATGGGATGAGCAGTTCTTC.

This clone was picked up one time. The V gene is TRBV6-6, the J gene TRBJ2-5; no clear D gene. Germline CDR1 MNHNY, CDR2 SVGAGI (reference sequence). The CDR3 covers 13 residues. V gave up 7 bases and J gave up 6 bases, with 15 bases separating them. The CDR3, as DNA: TGTGCCAGCACTCTCGATGGGGTAAAGACCCAGTACTTC. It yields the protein CASTLDGVKTQYF.

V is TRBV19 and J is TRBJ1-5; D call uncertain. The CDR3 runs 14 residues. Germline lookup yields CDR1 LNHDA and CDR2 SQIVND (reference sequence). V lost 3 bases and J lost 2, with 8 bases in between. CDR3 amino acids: CASSIEPGNQPQHF. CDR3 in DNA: TGTGCCAGTAGTATTGAGCCAGGCAATCAGCCCCAGCATTTT.